The present T cell receptor (beta chain) was sequenced within a study of T cells after yellow fever vaccination. Study-wide points: Abundant clonotypes (contaminants from the bulk population) could be present in FACS-sorted repertoires. The booster saw the reappearance of most primary-vaccination clones (96% CD4, about 85% CD8). The secondary T-cell response peaked on day 5, not day 15, but was weaker.

Ten or more counts support this clonotype. What it binds is not known. From the 5' RACE reads, TCRdb called clonotypes with MiXCR, one entry per CDR3 protein. Counted here are hundreds of thousands of distinct CDR3 sequences, roughly 3.5% occurring once; the ten biggest clones make up around 22%. This TCR was sampled from a young man who received the YFV17D yellow fever vaccine. This specimen was PBMCs, taken on the day of the yellow fever booster vaccination.

The CDR3 spells CASRWGTETQYF. CDR3 DNA: TGTGCCAGCAGATGGGGAACAGAGACCCAGTACTTC. V usage is TRBV28 and J usage is TRBJ2-5; D is unresolved. CDR3 length equals 12 residues. V lost 6 bases to trimming and J lost 4 bases, with 9 bases between them. Germline lookup yields CDR1 MDHEN and CDR2 SYDVKM.